The next 3 T cell receptor beta chains were all read from a single sample in a study of monozygotic twins with inflammatory bowel disease (dated by TCRdb to about 2019). Preparation of the library involved 5' RACE. Instrument on record: Illumina HiSeq 2500. TCRdb reprocessed the public reads and reports one entry per CDR3 protein sequence, without DNA. The sample table on file contains around 40,000 distinct CDR3 sequences. The ten top clones hold less than 6.5% of the sample. Sample: blood. Receptors were obtained from a human donor with ulcerative colitis or Crohn's disease, or a healthy co-twin of an affected twin (not recorded which).

J is TRBJ2-1 and V is TRBV12-3 or TRBV12-4; as DNA is missing, the TRBD2 call by TCRdb cannot be tested. CDR3 length: 15 amino acids. This CDR3 is CASSFGLAGDNEQFF.

The rearrangement links TRBV15 to TRBJ1-5; TCRdb reports TRBD1, a call that lacks DNA to check it against. CDR3 size: 15 residues. Per germline, CDR1 LNHNV and CDR2 YYDKDF (reference sequence). The CDR3 here is CATSIGQGIEWTQHF.

This chain uses TRBV5-1 with TRBJ2-3; TCRdb picks TRBD2, but there is no DNA to check that call. Germline V lookup: CDR1 SGHRS, CDR2 YFSETQ. The CDR3 extends over 17 amino acids. This CDR3 is CASSTGAGGPRTDTQYF.